The rows below give T cell receptor beta chains drawn from one sample of a study of CD8+ T cells in alopecia areata. Profiling relied on immunoSEQ multiplex PCR, and the TCRdb table lists in-frame clones only, not all of them. The sample contains 140,000 to 150,000 clones, around three fifths of which appear only once. Sequencing was performed on CD4+ T cells sorted from blood, taken at week 0. These receptors were obtained from a human donor with alopecia areata. CDR3s include the opening cysteine and the closing phenylalanine or tryptophan. The D gene is left open where the match is weak.

D | J | length | V | CDR3
. | TRBJ1-2 | 12 | TRBV29-1 | CSGGDGNYGYTF
. | TRBJ1-4 | 14 | TRBV5-6 | CASSLWGAEEKLFF
. | TRBJ2-7 | 15 | TRBV27 | CASSNVRGPGDEQYF
TRBD1 | TRBJ1-4 | 16 | TRBV7-9 | CASSSQGARLGEKLFF
. | TRBJ1-2 | 13 | TRBV11-2 | CASSLDRLYGYTF
. | TRBJ2-5 | 13 | TRBV5-1 | CASSSSTQETQYF
TRBD2 | TRBJ2-5 | 18 | TRBV4-1 | CASSLLGERGGRGETQYF
TRBD1 | TRBJ2-3 | 14 | TRBV10-3 | CASQTGITTDTQYF
TRBD1 | TRBJ1-5 | 16 | TRBV5-1 | CASSSIGGRGNQPQHF
. | TRBJ2-6 | 14 | TRBV19 | CASSAGSGANVLTF
. | TRBJ1-2 | 14 | TRBV9 | CASSVEGGLGGYTF
. | TRBJ1-5 | 14 | TRBV10-3 | CAISGGDGGQPQHF
. | TRBJ2-1 | 13 | TRBV7-7 | CASSLTRDNEQFF
. | TRBJ1-5 | 15 | TRBV7-2 | CASSLVRTFNQPQHF
. | TRBJ1-2 | 13 | TRBV30 | CAWSPRGSDGYTF
TRBD2 | TRBJ2-3 | 16 | TRBV7-8 | CASSKTSGGLSDTQYF
. | TRBJ2-1 | 16 | TRBV5-1 | CASSLSGSLGPNEQFF
. | TRBJ1-1 | 16 | TRBV29-1 | CSVEKIWDGENTEAFF
. | TRBJ1-5 | 13 | TRBV30 | CAWRGGAFQPQHF
. | TRBJ2-1 | 15 | TRBV7-8 | CASSLLQPGDNEQFF
. | TRBJ1-1 | 13 | TRBV7-2 | CASSSGTGTEAFF
. | TRBJ1-1 | 13 | TRBV5-1 | CASSPGPESEAFF